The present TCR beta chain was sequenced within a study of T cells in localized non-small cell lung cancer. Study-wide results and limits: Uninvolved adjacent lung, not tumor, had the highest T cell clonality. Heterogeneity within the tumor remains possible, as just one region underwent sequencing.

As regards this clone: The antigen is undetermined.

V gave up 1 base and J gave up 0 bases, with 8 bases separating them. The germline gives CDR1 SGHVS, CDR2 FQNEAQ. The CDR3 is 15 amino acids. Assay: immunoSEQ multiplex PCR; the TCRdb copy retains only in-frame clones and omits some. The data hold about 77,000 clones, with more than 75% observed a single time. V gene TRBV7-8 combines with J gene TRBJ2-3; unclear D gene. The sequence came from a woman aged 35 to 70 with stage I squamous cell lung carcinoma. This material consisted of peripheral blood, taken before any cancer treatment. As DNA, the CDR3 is TGTGCCAGCAGCTTAGGGGGTCTAAGCACAGATACGCAGTATTTT. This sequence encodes CASSLGGLSTDTQYF.